This T cell receptor beta chain was captured by sequencing in a study of T-cell reconstitution after alpha-beta-depleted transplantation in children. For TCRbeta, the library was prepared with unique molecular identifiers. TCRdb reprocessed the PCR reads via MiXCR and lists one record per CDR3 protein. The sample records around 370,000 distinct CDR3 sequences, approximately 10% being singletons. This clonotype has at least ten counts. V was cut by 1 base and J by 4 bases, with 13 bases left in between. CDR1 LGHDT and CDR2 YNNKEL come from the germline V gene (reference sequence). There are 15 residues in the CDR3.

The TCR was taken from a human donor who donated a stem cell graft to a child with acute lymphoblastic leukemia. Sequencing was performed on PBMCs from the stem cell graft donor, taken from the stem cell graft. The gene calls are TRBV3-1 and TRBJ2-5, with D possibly matching TRBD2 (7 bases). The chain's CDR3 is CASSQAAGEGETQYF. In nucleotides, the CDR3 is TGTGCCAGCAGCCAAGCCGCAGGGGAGGGAGAGACCCAGTACTTC.